These 6 T cell receptor beta chains were sequenced from one sample in a study of T cells after yellow fever vaccination. TCRdb ran MiXCR on the 5' RACE reads and lists one entry per CDR3 protein. The sample consists of hundreds of thousands of distinct CDR3 sequences, less than 20% of them appearing once. The sequenced sample was PBMCs, obtained 4 to 5 days after the first yellow fever vaccination. These receptors originate from a man younger than 30 who received the YFV17D yellow fever vaccine.

V is TRBV6-5 and J is TRBJ1-3; no definite D call. This CDR3 is built from 12 residues. Germline V gene data show CDR1 as MNHEY and CDR2 as SVGAGI. The ends were cut back, 6 bases at V and 8 bases at J, with 11 bases in the middle. The CDR3, as DNA: TGTGCCAGCAGCCGCGATCGGGACACCATATATTTT. Translation gives CASSRDRDTIYF.

This clonotype has a handful of counts. V usage is TRBV5-4 and J usage is TRBJ2-4; D remains ambiguous. The CDR3 covers 16 residues. The V and J ends lost 0 bases and 0 bases respectively, with 10 bases between them. Germline CDR1 and CDR2: SGHNT and YYREEE (reference sequence). The CDR3 DNA reads as TGTGCCAGCAGCTTGGATTTGGCAGTAGCCAAAAACATTCAGTACTTC. Translated: CASSLDLAVAKNIQYF.

This clonotype was recorded many times. J is TRBJ2-5 and V is TRBV6-5; no definite D call. From germline, CDR1 is MNHEY and CDR2 SVGAGI. V dropped 0 bases and J dropped 2 bases, with 16 bases sitting between them. This CDR3 contains 17 residues. The CDR3 sequence is CASSYSKDPRKQETQYF. CDR3 nucleotides: TGTGCCAGCAGTTACTCGAAAGATCCCAGAAAACAAGAGACCCAGTACTTC.

This clonotype was seen only a few times. The chain uses TRBV7-2 and TRBJ2-2, with TRBD2 matching over 8 bases. V lost 5 bases to trimming and J lost 6 bases; unmatched junction nucleotides: 5. CDR1 is SGHTA, CDR2 FQGNSA, per germline. The CDR3 contains 14 residues. The CDR3 protein is CASSHGGAPGELFF. As DNA, the CDR3 is TGTGCCAGCAGCCACGGGGGGGCCCCCGGGGAGCTGTTTTTT. Using reference TRBV7-2 and TRBJ2-2 for the parts outside the CDR3, the full variable domain is GAGVSQSPSNKVTEKGKDVELRCDPISGHTALYWYRQSLGQGLEFLIYFQGNSAPDKSGLPSDRFSAERTGGSVSTLTIQRTQQEDSAVYLCASSHGGAPGELFFGEGSRLTVL.

The rearrangement links TRBV9 to TRBJ2-7; D remains ambiguous. The CDR3 is 11 amino acids. Trimming shortened V by 4 bases and J by 1 base, and 3 bases separated the two germline ends. Germline V gene data show CDR1 as SGDLS and CDR2 as YYNGEE. CDR3 protein: CASSISYEQYV. In DNA form, the CDR3 reads TGTGCCAGCAGCATTTCCTACGAGCAGTACGTC.

The V and J genes are TRBV4-3 and TRBJ1-4, with 9 bases aligning to TRBD1. Per the germline V gene, CDR1 is LGHNA and CDR2 is YSLEER. This CDR3 has 15 amino acids. Trimming cost V 4 bases and J 8 bases; bases outside gene matches: 8. The CDR3 sequence: CASSPPGQGREKLFF. As DNA, the CDR3 is TGCGCCAGCAGCCCGCCGGGACAGGGACGGGAAAAACTGTTTTTT.